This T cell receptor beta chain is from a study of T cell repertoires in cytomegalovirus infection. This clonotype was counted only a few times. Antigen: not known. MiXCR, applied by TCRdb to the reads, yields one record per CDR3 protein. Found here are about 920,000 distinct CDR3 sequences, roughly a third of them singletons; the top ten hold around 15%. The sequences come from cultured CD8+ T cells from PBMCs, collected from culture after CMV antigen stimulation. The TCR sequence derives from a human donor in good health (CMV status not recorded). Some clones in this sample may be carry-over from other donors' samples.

CDR3 nucleotide sequence: TGTGCCATCAGTGAGTCTGGCGGACTATGGGACGGGGAGCTGTTTTTT. This translates into CAISESGGLWDGELFF. V usage is TRBV10-3 and J usage is TRBJ2-2; TRBD2 is a possible D gene (6 bases). Looked up from germline, CDR1 is ENHRY and CDR2 is SYGVKD. The CDR3 is 16 amino acids. V shed 0 bases and J shed 7 bases, with 15 bases lying between them.